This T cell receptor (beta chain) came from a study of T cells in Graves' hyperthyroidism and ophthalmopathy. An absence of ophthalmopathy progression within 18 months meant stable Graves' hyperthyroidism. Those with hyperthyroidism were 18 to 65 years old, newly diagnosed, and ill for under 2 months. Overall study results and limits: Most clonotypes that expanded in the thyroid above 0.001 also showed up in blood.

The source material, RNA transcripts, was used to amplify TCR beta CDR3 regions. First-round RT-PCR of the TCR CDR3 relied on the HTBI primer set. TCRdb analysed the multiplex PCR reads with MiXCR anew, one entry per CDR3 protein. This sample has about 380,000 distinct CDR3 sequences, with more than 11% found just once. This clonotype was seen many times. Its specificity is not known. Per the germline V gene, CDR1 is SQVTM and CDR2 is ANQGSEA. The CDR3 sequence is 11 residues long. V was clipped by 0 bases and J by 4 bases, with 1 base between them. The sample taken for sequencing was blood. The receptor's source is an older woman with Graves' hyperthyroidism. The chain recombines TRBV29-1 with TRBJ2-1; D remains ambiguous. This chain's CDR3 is CSVEDYNEQFF. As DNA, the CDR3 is TGCAGCGTTGAAGATTACAATGAGCAGTTCTTC.